This T cell receptor beta chain comes out of a study of blood T cell repertoires in COVID-19. Study background: From T cells, B-cell-depleted T cells, or PBMCs came the material, which was cDNA or gDNA.

Original processing methods: Estimation of nucleated cell counts was performed using reference gene primer amplification. Sequencing used immunoSEQ multiplex PCR; TCRdb keeps in-frame clones, though not all of them. The V and J calls and clone size come from that table; D and trimming were worked out from the DNA. Of over 70,000 clones listed, under 95% are singletons. This clone was observed a handful of times. CDR1 and CDR2 (germline): SGHTA, FQGTGA. Trimming removed 4 bases from V and 5 bases from J, with 9 bases in between. There are 13 residues in the CDR3. The sequenced sample consisted of peripheral blood. This clonotype originated in a human donor with active COVID-19. The donor label of this sample is uncertain. The chain employs TRBV7-3 and TRBJ2-1; D not certain. Here the CDR3 reads CASSSYIDNEQFF. As DNA, the CDR3 is TGTGCCAGCAGCTCGTACATTGACAATGAGCAGTTCTTC.